The rows below give T cell receptor beta chains drawn from one sample of a study of blood T cells in healthy people across ages. TCRdb passed the 5' RACE reads through MiXCR, listing each CDR3 protein once. The sample includes about 1.8 million distinct CDR3 sequences, 49% of them seen just once. The sample comprised blood. These receptors were collected from a middle-aged woman in good health. CDR3s include the opening cysteine and the closing phenylalanine or tryptophan. The D gene is left open where the match is weak. Size is stated for part of the rows, as once, few or many counts, or as a class when the clone is expanded.

TRBJ2-3	TRBV4-2	.	few	CASSQEWVTDTQYF	TGTGCCAGCAGCCAAGAATGGGTTACAGATACGCAGTATTTT
TRBJ2-1	TRBV9	TRBD2	.	CASSVAWSGGAYNEQFF	TGTGCCAGCAGCGTAGCTTGGAGCGGGGGGGCCTACAATGAGCAGTTCTTC
TRBJ2-5	TRBV11-2	.	.	CASSLFAGATQETQYF	TGTGCCAGCAGCTTATTTGCGGGGGCTACTCAAGAGACCCAGTACTTC
TRBJ2-7	TRBV5-4	TRBD2	once	CASSLAGTRGEQYF	TGTGCCAGCAGCTTGGCTGGGACTAGAGGCGAGCAGTACTTC
TRBJ2-7	TRBV20-1	.	few	CSASGTNSYEQYF	TGCAGTGCGTCCGGGACAAACTCCTACGAGCAGTACTTC
TRBJ1-2	TRBV6-2/TRBV6-3	.	.	CASSYAGAGYGYTF	TGTGCCAGCAGTTACGCAGGGGCAGGGTATGGCTACACCTTC
TRBJ2-4	TRBV7-2	TRBD1	few	CASSLAGTVQYF	TGTGCCAGCAGCTTAGCCGGGACAGTGCAGTACTTC
TRBJ2-1	TRBV20-1	.	.	CSAREVQRANCNEQFF	TGCAGTGCTAGAGAGGTCCAGCGGGCGAACTGCAATGAGCAGTTCTTC
TRBJ2-5	TRBV7-9	.	.	CASSPGDVVSRKETQYF	TGTGCCAGCAGCCCCGGCGACGTGGTCAGCCGAAAAGAGACCCAGTACTTC
TRBJ2-5	TRBV20-1	TRBD1	.	CSARGQGLGETQYF	TGCAGTGCCCGGGGACAGGGATTAGGAGAGACCCAGTACTTC
TRBJ2-1	TRBV20-1	.	.	CSARDAIAVNNEQFF	TGCAGTGCTAGAGATGCGATAGCGGTCAACAATGAGCAGTTCTTC
TRBJ1-5	TRBV29-1	TRBD1	.	CSVGTGDQSNQPQHF	TGCAGCGTTGGGACAGGGGACCAAAGCAATCAGCCCCAGCATTTT
TRBJ2-1	TRBV18	TRBD2	.	CASSPGLGFDEQFF	TGTGCCAGCTCCCCGGGACTAGGGTTTGATGAGCAGTTCTTC
TRBJ1-2	TRBV20-1	.	.	CSATALYGYTF	TGCAGTGCTACAGCCCTCTATGGCTACACCTTC
TRBJ2-7	TRBV27	.	.	CVSSSGEAMGEQYF	TGTGTCAGCAGTTCCGGGGAGGCTATGGGCGAGCAGTACTTC
TRBJ2-6	TRBV24-1	.	.	CATSPTREKGVSGANVLTF	TGTGCCACCAGCCCAACAAGGGAGAAGGGGGTCTCTGGGGCCAACGTCCTGACTTTC
TRBJ1-2	TRBV29-1	.	few	CSVGQQYGYTF	TGCAGCGTTGGGCAGCAGTATGGCTACACCTTC
TRBJ2-7	TRBV28	TRBD1	.	CASSPLGAGGIYEQYF	TGTGCCAGCAGCCCCCTTGGGGCAGGGGGTATCTACGAGCAGTACTTC
TRBJ2-3	TRBV24-1	TRBD2	.	CATSAYLRTSGRGDTQYF	TGTGCCACCAGTGCCTACCTCCGGACTAGCGGGCGTGGAGATACGCAGTATTTT
TRBJ2-1	TRBV7-3	.	few	CASSLTRGDEQFF	TGTGCCAGCAGCTTAACGAGGGGGGATGAGCAGTTCTTC
TRBJ1-2	TRBV24-1	.	few	CATSDFSGPVSGYTF	TGTGCCACCAGTGATTTTAGCGGGCCAGTCTCTGGCTACACCTTC
TRBJ1-2	TRBV4-1	.	.	CASSQPSDALGDPRNYGYTF	TGCGCCAGCAGCCAACCTTCAGACGCCCTTGGAGACCCTAGAAACTATGGCTACACCTTC
TRBJ2-5	TRBV4-1	TRBD2	.	CASSQDGTSGGETQYF	TGCGCCAGCAGCCAAGATGGGACTAGCGGGGGAGAGACCCAGTACTTC